A single sample gave rise to the 20 T cell receptor beta chains below, sequenced in a study of beta chain features in type 1 diabetes. All of the isolated RNA was reverse transcribed, so expressed TCRB transcripts were sequenced. Generated by immunoSEQ multiplex PCR, the TCRdb table keeps only in-frame clones and is missing some. The data show 200,000 to 250,000 clones, with roughly 9.6% seen just once and 0.03% to 0.035% held by the top ten. Sequencing was performed on naive CD4+ T cells from blood. These TCRs come from a woman aged 18-29 years in good health.

This chain uses TRBV6-1 with TRBJ2-7; D might be TRBD2 (7 bases). This CDR3 comprises 16 residues. Germline CDR1 is MNHNS and CDR2 is SASEGT. Trimming cost V 3 bases and J 1 base, with 16 bases left between them. The CDR3 nucleotides are TGTGCCAGCAGTGATACGACAGGACTAGATTCCTACGAGCAGTACTTC. It specifies CASSDTTGLDSYEQYF.

V is TRBV5-1 and J is TRBJ2-1, with D possibly TRBD2 on 6 matching bases. The CDR3 is 14 residues long. Trimming cost V 4 bases and J 3 bases, with 11 bases left between them. Per germline, CDR1 SGHRS and CDR2 YFSETQ. The CDR3 protein is CASSPGSGYNEQFF. The CDR3 DNA follows: TGCGCCAGCAGCCCCGGGAGCGGCTACAATGAGCAGTTCTTC.

The rearrangement joins TRBV11-2 to TRBJ2-3; 7 bases agree with TRBD2. The CDR3 runs 15 residues. The J segment lost 4 bases and the V segment lost 1 base, leaving 5 bases of the junction unmatched. Germline V gene lookup returns CDR1 SGHAT and CDR2 FQNNGV. The CDR3 region has the DNA TGTGCCAGCAGCTTAGGGGACTATGTCGCAGATACGCAGTATTTT. Amino acid sequence: CASSLGDYVADTQYF.

V and J are TRBV7-9 and TRBJ2-1; unclear D gene. Trimming took 5 bases from V and 9 from J, leaving 11 bases between them. Germline V gene lookup returns CDR1 SEHNR and CDR2 FQNEAQ (reference sequence). This CDR3 has 12 residues. The CDR3 DNA sequence: TGTGCCAGCAGCCCGACTCTAGGTGAGCAGTTCTTC. Translating gives CASSPTLGEQFF.

The chain has TRBV7-6 and TRBJ2-6, with 8 bases identical to TRBD1. CDR1 is SGHVS and CDR2 is FNYEAQ in the germline V gene. This CDR3 region has 17 residues. With 3 bases clipped from V and 0 bases from J, the junction kept 4 bases outside the gene matches. The chain's CDR3 is CASSFRGPSSGANVLTF. CDR3 DNA sequence: TGTGCCAGCAGCTTCAGGGGGCCCAGCTCTGGGGCCAACGTCCTGACTTTC.

The chain links TRBV27 to TRBJ2-7; D ambiguous. V gave up 2 bases and J gave up 1 base, with 6 bases separating them. Per germline, CDR1 MNHEY and CDR2 SMNVEV (reference sequence). The CDR3 length is 13 residues. CDR3 region: CASSLTVSYEQYF. In DNA, the CDR3 is TGTGCCAGCAGTTTAACTGTTTCCTACGAGCAGTACTTC.

The V and J genes are TRBV5-1 and TRBJ1-1, with D perhaps TRBD1 (6 bases). This CDR3 spans 15 amino acids. CDR1 is SGHRS, CDR2 YFSETQ, per germline. Trimming shortened V by 0 bases and J by 6 bases, and 15 bases separated the two germline ends. The CDR3 protein is CASSLAGQGFAEAFF. The CDR3, as DNA: TGCGCCAGCAGCTTGGCCGGGCAGGGGTTCGCTGAAGCTTTCTTT.

This clone occurred a few times. This chain joins TRBV4-1 and TRBJ2-1; possible D gene TRBD2, 6 bases. Germline V CDR1 and CDR2: MGHRA, YSYEKL. This CDR3 has 17 residues. V was clipped by 3 bases and J by 2 bases, with 17 bases between them. The CDR3: CASSQEPGTPTYNEQFF. CDR3 sequence (DNA): TGCGCCAGCAGCCAGGAACCTGGGACTCCGACCTACAATGAGCAGTTCTTC.

The table lists this clone with a few counts. V usage is TRBV2 and J usage is TRBJ2-2, with 14 bases aligning to TRBD2. The CDR3 totals 16 residues. CDR1 and CDR2 (germline): SNHLY, FYNNEI. V gave up 6 bases and J gave up 4 bases; unmatched junction bases: 4. CDR3 in DNA: TGTGCCAGCAGGAGACTAGCGGGAGGGACCACCGGGGAGCTGTTTTTT. Amino acids: CASRRLAGGTTGELFF. The full variable domain, its missing parts supplied by reference TRBV2 and TRBJ2-2, is EPEVTQTPSHQVTQMGQEVILRCVPISNHLYFYWYRQILGQKVEFLVSFYNNEISEKSEIFDDQFSVERPDGSNFTLKIRSTKLEDSAMYFCASRRLAGGTTGELFFGEGSRLTVL.

This clone was observed a handful of times. The rearrangement links TRBV30 to TRBJ2-7; TRBD1 matches 9 bases. In germline, CDR1 is GTSNPN, CDR2 SVGIG (reference sequence). The CDR3 runs 14 residues. V shed 4 bases, J shed 6 bases, and the junction held 10 bases outside the gene matches. The CDR3 spells CAWNHLTGGGEQYF. The CDR3, as DNA: TGTGCCTGGAACCACCTTACAGGGGGCGGCGAGCAGTACTTC.

The chain employs TRBV5-1 and TRBJ2-7; no clear D gene. The germline V gene has CDR1 SGHRS and CDR2 YFSETQ. The germline V and J ends were trimmed by 4 bases and 3 bases, with 17 bases remaining between them. The CDR3 consists of 15 residues. DNA for the CDR3: TGCGCCAGCAGCCCCGGTGGGCAGACGTTCTACGAGCAGTACTTC. Amino acid sequence: CASSPGGQTFYEQYF.

This clone was observed a handful of times. The CDR3 sequence: CAISGREGDSPLHF. In nucleotides, the CDR3 is TGTGCCATCAGTGGGAGGGAAGGGGATTCACCCCTCCACTTT. V and J are TRBV10-3 and TRBJ1-6; the D gene is possibly TRBD1 (5 bases). Trimming removed 4 bases at V and 8 bases at J, with 12 bases between. There are 14 residues in the CDR3. Germline V gene sequence: CDR1 ENHRY, CDR2 SYGVKD.

V and J are TRBV13 and TRBJ2-7, with 11 bases identical to TRBD2. J lost 2 bases, V lost 5 bases, and 8 bases had no gene match. The CDR3 spans 16 residues. Germline V gene sequence: CDR1 PRHDT, CDR2 FYEKMQ (reference sequence). In nucleotides, the CDR3 is TGTGCCAGCAGCGCTACCGGGACTAGCGGCACCTACGAGCAGTACTTC. Its protein product is CASSATGTSGTYEQYF.

This clone has a handful of counts. V and J are TRBV12-5 and TRBJ1-6, with 7 bases identical to TRBD1. The germline V gene encodes CDR1 LGHNT and CDR2 FRNRAP. The CDR3 loop spans 15 amino acids. J was trimmed by 8 bases and V by 5 bases; bases with no gene match: 9. The CDR3 here is CASGQLTGLDSPLHF. In DNA form, the CDR3 reads TGTGCTAGTGGTCAACTGACAGGGCTTGATTCACCCCTCCACTTT.

This clone showed up just a few times. The V and J genes are TRBV19 and TRBJ2-2; tentative D call: TRBD1 (6 bases). The CDR3 sequence is 14 residues long. V was clipped by 4 bases and J by 3 bases, with 9 bases between them. The germline V gene has CDR1 LNHDA and CDR2 SQIVND (reference sequence). The CDR3: CASSSAGDTGELFF. The CDR3 DNA reads as TGTGCCAGTAGTAGTGCAGGGGACACCGGGGAGCTGTTTTTT.

CDR3 nucleotides: TGTGCCAGCACCTTCCTGGGGGGAAACTACGTGGAAGCTTTCTTT. It is translated as CASTFLGGNYVEAFF. The chain is built from TRBV7-9 and TRBJ1-1, with TRBD1 as a possible D gene (5 bases). This CDR3 spans 15 amino acids. Trimming removed 7 bases at V and 8 bases at J, with 23 bases between. Germline CDR1 SEHNR, CDR2 FQNEAQ (reference sequence).

The chain uses TRBV5-4 and TRBJ2-1; 9 positions match TRBD2. The V and J ends lost 0 bases and 6 bases, in that order; junction bases with no gene match: 7. CDR3 length: 16 amino acids. CDR1 is SGHNT, CDR2 YYREEE, per germline (reference sequence). The CDR3 DNA follows: TGTGCCAGCAGCTTGGGAGGCGGGAGGGCCGCCAATGAGCAGTTCTTC. It translates to CASSLGGGRAANEQFF.

In this sample, this clone turned up a few times. This chain joins TRBV5-1 and TRBJ1-4; unclear D gene. Germline V lookup: CDR1 SGHRS, CDR2 YFSETQ. CDR3 length: 13 residues. Trimming pared 2 bases from V and 5 bases from J, leaving 7 bases between. CDR3 loop: CASSFGGNEKLFF. For the CDR3, the DNA is TGCGCCAGCAGCTTCGGCGGAAATGAAAAACTGTTTTTT.

This sequence joins TRBV7-7 and TRBJ2-1; 13 bases are a match to TRBD2. Germline V gene sequence: CDR1 SSHAT, CDR2 FNYEAQ (reference sequence). The CDR3 contains 15 residues. J lost 6 bases, V lost 5 bases, and 4 bases had no gene match. Here the CDR3 reads CASSAGLAGLNEQFF. The CDR3 coding sequence is TGTGCCAGCAGCGCGGGACTAGCGGGACTCAATGAGCAGTTCTTC.

This clone has just a few counts. This rearrangement joins TRBV5-1 to TRBJ2-1; D is unresolved. The CDR3 runs 11 residues. Germline-derived CDR1 and CDR2 are SGHRS and YFSETQ. Trimming removed 6 bases from V and 13 bases from J, with 14 bases in between. The CDR3 protein is CASILNMVQFF. Here the CDR3 DNA reads TGCGCCAGCATCCTTAACATGGTCCAGTTCTTC.